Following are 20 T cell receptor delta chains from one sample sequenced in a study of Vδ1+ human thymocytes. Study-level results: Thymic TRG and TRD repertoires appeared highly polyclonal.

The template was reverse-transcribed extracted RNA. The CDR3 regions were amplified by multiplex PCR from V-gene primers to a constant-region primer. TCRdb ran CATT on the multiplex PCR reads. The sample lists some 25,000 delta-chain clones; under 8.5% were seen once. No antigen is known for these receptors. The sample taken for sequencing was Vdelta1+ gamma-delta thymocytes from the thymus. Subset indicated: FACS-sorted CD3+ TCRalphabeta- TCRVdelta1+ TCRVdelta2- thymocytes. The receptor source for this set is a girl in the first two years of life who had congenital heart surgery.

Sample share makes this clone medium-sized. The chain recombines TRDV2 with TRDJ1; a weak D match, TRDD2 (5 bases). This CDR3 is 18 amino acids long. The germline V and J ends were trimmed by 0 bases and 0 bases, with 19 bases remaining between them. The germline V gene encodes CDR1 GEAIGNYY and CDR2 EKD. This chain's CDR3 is CACDTGSPTRVYTDKLIF. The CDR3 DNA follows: TGTGCCTGTGACACCGGTTCCCCTACGAGGGTTTACACCGATAAACTCATCTTT.

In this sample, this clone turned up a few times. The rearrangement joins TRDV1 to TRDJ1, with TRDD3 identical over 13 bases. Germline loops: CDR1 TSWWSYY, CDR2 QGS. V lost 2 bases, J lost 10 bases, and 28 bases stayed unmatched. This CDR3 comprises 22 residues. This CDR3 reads CALGEATYPTSLLGDTPLGLIF. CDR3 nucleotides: TGTGCTCTTGGGGAAGCCACGTATCCTACTAGCCTACTGGGGGATACGCCGTTAGGACTCATCTTT.

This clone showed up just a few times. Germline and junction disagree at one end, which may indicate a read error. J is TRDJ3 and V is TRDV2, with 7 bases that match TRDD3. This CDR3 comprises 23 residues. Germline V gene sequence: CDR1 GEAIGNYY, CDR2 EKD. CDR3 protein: CACDTVVLGGDISRSWDTRQTFF. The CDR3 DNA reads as TGTGCCTGTGACACCGTAGTCCTGGGGGGGGACATATCCCGCTCCTGGGACACCCGACAGACGTTTTTC.

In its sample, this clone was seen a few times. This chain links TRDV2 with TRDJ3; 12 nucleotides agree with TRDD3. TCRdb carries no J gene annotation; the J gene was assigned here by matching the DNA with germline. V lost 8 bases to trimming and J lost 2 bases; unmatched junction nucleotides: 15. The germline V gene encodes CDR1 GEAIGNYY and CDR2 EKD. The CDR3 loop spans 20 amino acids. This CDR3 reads CALTGGYFRGGAWDTRQMFF. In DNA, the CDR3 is TGTGCCTTAACTGGGGGATACTTTAGAGGCGGGGCCTGGGACACCCGACAGATGTTTTTC.

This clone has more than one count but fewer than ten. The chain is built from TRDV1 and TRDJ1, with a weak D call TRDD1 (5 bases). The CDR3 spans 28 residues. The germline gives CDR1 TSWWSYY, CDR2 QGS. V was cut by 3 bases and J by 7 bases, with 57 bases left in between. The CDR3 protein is CALGDPPRETVIGDGPELGNLSASKLIF. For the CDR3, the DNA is TGTGCTCTTGGGGATCCCCCTAGGGAAACTGTAATAGGAGACGGACCGGAGCTCGGGAACCTTTCGGCTTCTAAACTCATCTTT.

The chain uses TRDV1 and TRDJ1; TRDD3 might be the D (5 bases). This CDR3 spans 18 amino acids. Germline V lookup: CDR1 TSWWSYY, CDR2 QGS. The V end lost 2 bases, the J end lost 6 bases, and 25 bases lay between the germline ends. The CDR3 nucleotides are TGTGCTCTTGGGGAAAGGCGTTGGACCTCTGAACTGGTATATAAACTCATCTTT. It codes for CALGERRWTSELVYKLIF.

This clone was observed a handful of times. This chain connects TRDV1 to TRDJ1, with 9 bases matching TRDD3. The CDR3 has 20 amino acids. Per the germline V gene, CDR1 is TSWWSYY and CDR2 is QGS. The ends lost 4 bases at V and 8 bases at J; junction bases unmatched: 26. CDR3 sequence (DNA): TGTGCTCTTGGGGGATCCTTCCGCTTGGGGGATAGGGTAAGAGGGGACAAACTCATCTTT. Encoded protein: CALGGSFRLGDRVRGDKLIF.

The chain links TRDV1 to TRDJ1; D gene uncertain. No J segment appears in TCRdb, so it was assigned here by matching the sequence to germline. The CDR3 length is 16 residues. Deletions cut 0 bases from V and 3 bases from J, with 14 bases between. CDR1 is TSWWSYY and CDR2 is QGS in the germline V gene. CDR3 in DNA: TGTGCTCTTGGGGAACTATTATTCCCGTACGCCGATAAACTCATCTTT. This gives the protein CALGELLFPYADKLIF.

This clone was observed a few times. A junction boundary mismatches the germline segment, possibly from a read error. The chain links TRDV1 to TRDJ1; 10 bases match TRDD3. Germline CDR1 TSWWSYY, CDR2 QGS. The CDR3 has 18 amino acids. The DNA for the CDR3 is TGTGCTCTTGGGGAACTTAGTCGTCATGGGGGATACTCCGATAAACTAATCTTT. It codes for CALGELSRHGGYSDKLIF.

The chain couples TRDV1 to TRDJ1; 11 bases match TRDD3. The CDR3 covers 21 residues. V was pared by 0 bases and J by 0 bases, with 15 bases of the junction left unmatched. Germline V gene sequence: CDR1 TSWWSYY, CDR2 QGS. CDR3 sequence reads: CALGELPRLGDIEGYTDKLIF. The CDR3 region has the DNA TGTGCTCTTGGGGAACTGCCCCGACTGGGGGATATAGAAGGGTACACCGATAAACTCATCTTT.

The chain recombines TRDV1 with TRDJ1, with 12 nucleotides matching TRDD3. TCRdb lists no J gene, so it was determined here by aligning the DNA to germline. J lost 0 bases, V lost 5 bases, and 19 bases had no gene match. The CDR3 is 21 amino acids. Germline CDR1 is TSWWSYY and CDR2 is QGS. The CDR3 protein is CALGSHLLLTGGYWDTDKLIF. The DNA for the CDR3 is TGTGCTCTTGGGTCGCACCTTCTTCTTACTGGGGGATACTGGGACACCGATAAACTCATCTTT.

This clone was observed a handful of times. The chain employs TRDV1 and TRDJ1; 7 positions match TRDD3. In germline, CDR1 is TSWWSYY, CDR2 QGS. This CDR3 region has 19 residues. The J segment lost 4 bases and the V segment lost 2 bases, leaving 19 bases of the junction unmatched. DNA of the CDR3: TGTGCTCTTGGGGAAAAGTCCCGAATTCTGGGGATAACGGTCGATAAACTCATCTTT. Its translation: CALGEKSRILGITVDKLIF.

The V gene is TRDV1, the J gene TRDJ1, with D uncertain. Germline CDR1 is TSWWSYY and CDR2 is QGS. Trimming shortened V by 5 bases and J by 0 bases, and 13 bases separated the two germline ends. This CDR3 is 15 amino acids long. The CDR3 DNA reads TGTGCTCTTGGGAACGTACTCGGATACACCGATAAACTCATCTTT. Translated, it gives CALGNVLGYTDKLIF.

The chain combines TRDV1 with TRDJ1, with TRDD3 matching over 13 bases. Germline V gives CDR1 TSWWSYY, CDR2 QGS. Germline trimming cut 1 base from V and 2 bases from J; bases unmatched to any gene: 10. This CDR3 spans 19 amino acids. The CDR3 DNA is TGTGCTCTTGGGGAACGGCCCATTACTGGGGGATACGTAACCGATAAACTCATCTTT. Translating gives CALGERPITGGYVTDKLIF.

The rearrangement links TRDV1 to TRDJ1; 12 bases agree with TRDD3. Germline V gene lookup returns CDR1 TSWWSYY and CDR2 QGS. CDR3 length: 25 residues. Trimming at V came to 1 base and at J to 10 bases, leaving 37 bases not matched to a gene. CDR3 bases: TGTGCTCTTGGGGAACGTAAATCCACCCCCCCCCACTCTCTTGTACTGGGGGATACCCGCGTGGGACTCATCTTT. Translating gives CALGERKSTPPHSLVLGDTRVGLIF.

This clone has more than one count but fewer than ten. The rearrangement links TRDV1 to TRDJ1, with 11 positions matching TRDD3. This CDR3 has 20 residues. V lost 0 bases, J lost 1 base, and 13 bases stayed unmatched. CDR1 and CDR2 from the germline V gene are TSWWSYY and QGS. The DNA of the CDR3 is TGTGCTCTTGGGGAACTATCAATCCTACTGGGGGATAAACCCACCGATAAACTCATCTTT. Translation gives CALGELSILLGDKPTDKLIF.

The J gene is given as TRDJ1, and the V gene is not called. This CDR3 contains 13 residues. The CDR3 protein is CALGERPADKLIF. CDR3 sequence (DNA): TGTGCTCTTGGGGAACGTCCGGCCGATAAACTCATCTTT.

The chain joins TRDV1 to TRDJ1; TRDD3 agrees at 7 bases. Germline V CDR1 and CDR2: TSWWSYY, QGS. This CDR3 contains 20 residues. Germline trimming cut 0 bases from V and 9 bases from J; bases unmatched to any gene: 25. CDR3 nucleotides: TGTGCTCTTGGGGAACTACCGTCCGGCTTCCCTAGCTGGGGGGTAAGGCAACTCATCTTT. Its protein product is CALGELPSGFPSWGVRQLIF.

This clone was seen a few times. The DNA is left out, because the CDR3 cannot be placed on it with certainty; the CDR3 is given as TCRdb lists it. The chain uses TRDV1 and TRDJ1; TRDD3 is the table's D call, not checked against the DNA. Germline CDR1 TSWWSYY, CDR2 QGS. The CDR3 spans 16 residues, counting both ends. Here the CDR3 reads CALGEPKVIWGDKLIF.

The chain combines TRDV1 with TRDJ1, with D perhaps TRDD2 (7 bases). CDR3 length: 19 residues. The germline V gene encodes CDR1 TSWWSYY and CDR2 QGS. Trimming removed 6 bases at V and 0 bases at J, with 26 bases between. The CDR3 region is CALGLSYWIPRKYTDKLIF. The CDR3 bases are TGTGCTCTTGGACTTTCCTACTGGATACCCCGGAAATACACCGATAAACTCATCTTT.